One sample yielded the 24 T cell receptor beta chains listed below, sequenced in a study of cytomegalovirus exposure and HLA in healthy donors. Both 60 Vbeta primers and 13 Jbeta primers went into the PCR. The table came from immunoSEQ multiplex PCR; TCRdb's copy has only in-frame clones and leaves some out. The sample lists some 120,000 clones; 80% to 90% were seen once. The sequenced sample consisted of PBMCs. Every receptor here comes from a man aged 35 to 55 in good health and CMV-seronegative.

The rearrangement links TRBV19 to TRBJ2-7; D might be TRBD1 (5 bases). V lost 5 bases to trimming and J lost 3 bases, with 14 bases between them. The CDR3 is 14 amino acids. Germline V gene sequence: CDR1 LNHDA, CDR2 SQIVND (reference sequence). The CDR3 DNA follows: TGTGCCAGTAGTGAGGCAGGGCAGCACTACGAGCAGTACTTC. Translation gives CASSEAGQHYEQYF.

V gene TRBV30 combines with J gene TRBJ2-3; perhaps TRBD1 as D (5 bases). CDR1 and CDR2 from the germline V gene are GTSNPN and SVGIG (reference sequence). CDR3 length: 14 amino acids. V was trimmed by 0 bases and J by 4 bases, leaving 11 bases between them. The CDR3 DNA is TGTGCCTGGAGTGTAGGGGCACTTCCAGATACGCAGTATTTT. This translates into CAWSVGALPDTQYF.

The V gene is TRBV4-2, the J gene TRBJ1-2, with 9 bases fitting TRBD1. The CDR3 runs to 16 residues. Per germline, CDR1 LGHNA and CDR2 YNFKEQ. V was clipped by 0 bases and J by 5 bases; unmatched bases: 7. This chain's CDR3 is CASSQDSGDREYGYTF. In DNA, the CDR3 is TGTGCCAGCAGCCAAGATTCCGGGGACAGGGAGTATGGCTACACCTTC.

The rearrangement uses TRBV18 and TRBJ2-2, with TRBD2 as a possible D gene (6 bases). Germline V gene sequence: CDR1 KGHSH, CDR2 LQKENI. V dropped 2 bases and J dropped 0 bases, with 10 bases sitting between them. The CDR3 loop spans 16 amino acids. The CDR3: CASSPIGGANTGELFF. The DNA of the CDR3 is TGTGCCAGCTCACCAATCGGGGGAGCGAACACCGGGGAGCTGTTTTTT.

This clone was seen just once. CDR3 protein: CASSQDTGPDTQYF. The CDR3 nucleotides read TGCGCCAGCAGCCAAGATACAGGCCCAGATACGCAGTATTTT. The chain employs TRBV4-1 and TRBJ2-3; weak D call: TRBD1 (5 bases). From germline, CDR1 is MGHRA and CDR2 YSYEKL. V lost 0 bases and J lost 4, with 8 bases in between. There are 14 residues in the CDR3.

The chain joins TRBV19 to TRBJ2-2; possibly TRBD1 for D (6 bases). CDR1 and CDR2 (germline): LNHDA, SQIVND (reference sequence). The CDR3 is made up of 15 amino acids. V was clipped by 6 bases and J by 1 base, with 12 bases between them. CDR3 sequence reads: CASRRPGQNTGELFF. The CDR3 nucleotides are TGTGCCAGTAGAAGACCGGGACAGAACACCGGGGAGCTGTTTTTT. Looking up the rest from reference TRBV19 and TRBJ2-2 gives the full variable domain: DGGITQSPKYLFRKEGQNVTLSCEQNLNHDAMYWYRQDPGQGLRLIYYSQIVNDFQKGDIAEGYSVSREKKESFPLTVTSAQKNPTAFYLCASRRPGQNTGELFFGEGSRLTVL.

The rearrangement links TRBV6-6 to TRBJ1-5; TRBD1 might be the D (5 bases). CDR1 MNHNY and CDR2 SVGAGI come from the germline V gene (reference sequence). Trimming pared 2 bases from V and 5 bases from J, leaving 10 bases between. The CDR3 runs to 14 residues. CDR3 coding DNA: TGTGCCAGCAGTTACAGGGGAAGGGATCAGCCCCAGCATTTT. Protein: CASSYRGRDQPQHF.

The V gene is TRBV28, the J gene TRBJ2-5; 12 nucleotides align to TRBD2. V was pared by 3 bases and J by 2 bases, with 4 bases of the junction left unmatched. CDR1 is MDHEN, CDR2 SYDVKM, per germline. This CDR3 has 16 residues. The DNA of the CDR3 is TGTGCCAGCAGTTTGACTAGCGGGAGAGCACAAGAGACCCAGTACTTC. This codes for CASSLTSGRAQETQYF. The entire variable domain, with the rest obtained from reference TRBV28 and TRBJ2-5, is as follows: DVKVTQSSRYLVKRTGEKVFLECVQDMDHENMFWYRQDPGLGLRLIYFSYDVKMKEKGDIPEGYSVSREKKERFSLILESASTNQTSMYLCASSLTSGRAQETQYFGPGTRLLVL.

V usage is TRBV10-3 and J usage is TRBJ1-1; D call uncertain. Per germline, CDR1 ENHRY and CDR2 SYGVKD. The V gene lost 4 bases and the J gene lost 0 bases, with 15 bases spanning the gap. The CDR3 runs to 16 residues. CDR3 region: CAISGTAAGMNTEAFF. CDR3 nucleotide sequence: TGTGCCATCAGTGGGACGGCGGCGGGGATGAACACTGAAGCTTTCTTT.

This chain uses TRBV28 with TRBJ2-3, with TRBD2 as a possible D gene (6 bases). Germline loops: CDR1 MDHEN, CDR2 SYDVKM. The CDR3 runs 14 residues. The V end lost 6 bases, the J end lost 2 bases, and 12 bases lay between the germline ends. The CDR3 loop is CASRGGRITDTQYF. The CDR3 bases are TGTGCCAGCAGGGGGGGACGGATCACAGATACGCAGTATTTT.

The chain recombines TRBV19 with TRBJ2-7; 7 nucleotides agree with TRBD1. With V trimmed by 4 bases and J by 4 bases, 13 bases remained unmatched. CDR1 LNHDA and CDR2 SQIVND come from the germline V gene (reference sequence). The CDR3 length is 16 residues. The CDR3 loop reads CASSTPGQEDPYEQYF. As DNA, the CDR3 is TGTGCCAGTAGTACCCCCGGACAGGAAGACCCTTACGAGCAGTACTTC.

J is TRBJ2-1 and V is TRBV19, with D perhaps matching TRBD2 (7 bases). The V and J ends lost 7 bases and 6 bases respectively, with 19 bases between them. CDR1 is LNHDA and CDR2 is SQIVND in the germline V gene (reference sequence). This CDR3 is built from 15 residues. This chain's CDR3 is CASTLGGGPLNEQFF. Written as DNA, the CDR3 is TGTGCCAGTACTCTAGGGGGGGGCCCCCTCAATGAGCAGTTCTTC.

The chain joins TRBV7-9 to TRBJ2-7; 9 bases match TRBD2. V shed 5 bases, J shed 5 bases, and the junction held 7 bases outside the gene matches. Germline V gene data show CDR1 as SEHNR and CDR2 as FQNEAQ (reference sequence). The CDR3 length is 14 residues. CDR3 in DNA: TGTGCCAGCAGCCCGAGCGGGAGGTACGACGAGCAGTACTTC. Amino acids: CASSPSGRYDEQYF.

The J gene is TRBJ1-1, the V gene TRBV19, with TRBD1 as a possible D gene (6 bases). Trimming pared 7 bases from V and 0 bases from J, leaving 12 bases between. The germline CDR1 and CDR2 sequences are LNHDA and SQIVND (reference sequence). The CDR3 runs 14 residues. CDR3 in amino acids: CASTEDSLNTEAFF. CDR3 in DNA: TGTGCCAGTACCGAGGACAGTTTGAACACTGAAGCTTTCTTT.

This clone showed up just a few times. The chain links TRBV9 to TRBJ1-1; D might be TRBD1 (5 bases). CDR1 and CDR2 (germline): SGDLS, YYNGEE. Trimming left V 3 bases short and J 2 bases short, with 11 bases between. This CDR3 comprises 14 residues. CDR3 loop: CASSGGTGNTEAFF. Written as DNA, the CDR3 is TGTGCCAGCAGCGGGGGAACAGGAAACACTGAAGCTTTCTTT.

The V gene is TRBV27, the J gene TRBJ2-5, with 10 bases that match TRBD2. The DNA end is a closer match to TRBJ2-7, so the J assignment may be wrong. From germline, CDR1 is MNHEY and CDR2 SMNVEV (reference sequence). The CDR3 consists of 18 residues. CDR3 in amino acids: CASSLSILAGVKEYEQYF. DNA for the CDR3: TGTGCCAGCAGTTTATCGATCCTAGCGGGAGTGAAGGAGTACGAGCAGTACTTC.

Concerning this clone: Within the sample, other DNA sequences also encode this same CDR3. CDR3 DNA sequence: TGTGCCAGCAGTTTAGGACTAGCGGGGGTCGAGACCCAGTACTTC. As protein: CASSLGLAGVETQYF. The rearrangement joins TRBV27 to TRBJ2-5; 13 bases align to TRBD2. Trimming took 2 bases from V and 5 from J; bases not matched to a gene: 2. The CDR3 is 15 amino acids. Germline CDR1 and CDR2: MNHEY and SMNVEV (reference sequence).

About this clone itself: The same CDR3 can be traced to other DNA sequences in this sample. The genes are TRBV30 and TRBJ1-5, with D possibly being TRBD1 (6 bases). Per germline, CDR1 GTSNPN and CDR2 SVGIG (reference sequence). Trimming took off 1 base at V and 3 bases at J, with 10 bases between the two ends. The CDR3 loop spans 14 amino acids. This CDR3 reads CAWSAGQLNQPQHF. CDR3 DNA: TGTGCCTGGAGTGCCGGACAGCTCAATCAGCCCCAGCATTTT.

This chain connects TRBV19 to TRBJ2-7, with D tentatively TRBD1 (6 bases). V lost 7 bases and J lost 0, with 10 bases in between. CDR1 LNHDA and CDR2 SQIVND come from the germline V gene (reference sequence). The CDR3 extends over 13 amino acids. This chain's CDR3 is CASNQGFSYEQYF. CDR3 DNA: TGTGCCAGTAATCAGGGGTTCTCCTACGAGCAGTACTTC.

This clone was seen only once. V gene TRBV7-9 combines with J gene TRBJ2-1; 8 positions match TRBD1. J gave up 7 bases and V 2 bases, and 7 bases lay outside the gene matches. The CDR3 is 15 residues long. Germline CDR1 reads SEHNR; CDR2 reads FQNEAQ (reference sequence). For the CDR3, the DNA is TGTGCCAGCAGCTTACAGGGGGCTGCCGTAAATGAGCAGTTCTTC. Its protein product is CASSLQGAAVNEQFF.

J is TRBJ1-2 and V is TRBV9; 7 bases fit TRBD1. Germline V gene data show CDR1 as SGDLS and CDR2 as YYNGEE. Unmatched junction bases numbered 9, after V lost 2 bases and J lost 2 bases. The CDR3 is made up of 16 amino acids. The CDR3 nucleotides read TGTGCCAGCAGCGTGGGGGCAGGGGGAGGAAACTATGGCTACACCTTC. It translates to CASSVGAGGGNYGYTF. Combining the CDR3 with reference TRBV9 and TRBJ1-2 gives the whole variable domain DSGVTQTPKHLITATGQRVTLRCSPRSGDLSVYWYQQSLDQGLQFLIQYYNGEERAKGNILERFSAQQFPDLHSELNLSSLELGDSALYFCASSVGAGGGNYGYTFGSGTRLTVV.

This chain uses TRBV15 with TRBJ1-6; D is unresolved. V lost 0 bases and J lost 0, with 9 bases in between. This CDR3 is 17 amino acids long. Germline values: CDR1 LNHNV, CDR2 YYDKDF (reference sequence). The DNA of the CDR3 is TGTGCCACCAGCAGAGATCCCAGTTCCTCCTATAATTCACCCCTCCACTTT. It translates to CATSRDPSSSYNSPLHF.

The V call is TRBV7-9, the J call TRBJ2-2, with a possible D match to TRBD1 (5 bases). Germline loops: CDR1 SEHNR, CDR2 FQNEAQ (reference sequence). The V and J ends lost 2 bases and 5 bases respectively, with 9 bases between them. This CDR3 region has 14 residues. CDR3 sequence: CASSLSQGTGELFF. CDR3 nucleotides: TGTGCCAGCAGCTTATCCCAGGGTACCGGGGAGCTGTTTTTT.

The chain uses TRBV5-1 and TRBJ2-1, with 9 bases aligning to TRBD1. Germline-derived CDR1 and CDR2 are SGHRS and YFSETQ. The CDR3 totals 18 residues. With 2 bases clipped from V and 5 bases from J, the junction kept 14 bases outside the gene matches. CDR3 sequence reads: CASSLRQGQGGRDNEQFF. The CDR3 region has the DNA TGCGCCAGCAGCTTAAGACAGGGACAGGGAGGTCGGGACAATGAGCAGTTCTTC.